Described below is a single TCR beta chain sequence and its context. Its antigen is unidentified. This record belongs to a study of cytomegalovirus exposure and HLA in healthy donors. Findings and limits, study-wide: A previous analysis found most TCR beta V segments productive roughly 87% or roughly 30% of the time.

The CDR3 loop spans 14 amino acids. Trimming took 0 bases from V and 1 from J, leaving 8 bases between them. Looked up from germline, CDR1 is SQVTM and CDR2 is ANQGSEA. PCR involved 60 Vbeta and 13 Jbeta primers. Libraries were prepared by immunoSEQ multiplex PCR; TCRdb keeps only in-frame clonotypes and omits some of them. The table shows 170,000 or so clones, with around 81% occurring only once. Material: PBMCs. This clonotype was obtained from a woman aged 25-40 years in good health and CMV-seronegative. V and J are TRBV29-1 and TRBJ2-3; no clear D. CDR3 loop: CSVEDFVGTDTQYF. The CDR3 region has the DNA TGCAGCGTTGAAGATTTTGTCGGCACAGATACGCAGTATTTT.